This entry is about one T cell receptor (beta chain). The target antigen is unknown. Some clones are missing from TCRdb's copy, which holds only in-frame ones; the method was immunoSEQ multiplex PCR. The repertoire consists of about 130,000 clones, with about nine tenths occurring once and the leading ten covering 6.5% to 8.5%. This sample was included in a study of T cell responses to AZD1222 COVID-19 vaccine. The germline V gene has CDR1 SGHRS and CDR2 YFSETQ. The J segment lost 2 bases and the V segment lost 6 bases, leaving 8 bases of the junction unmatched. This CDR3 has 16 amino acids. The study, taken as a whole, reports: Only a handful of individuals given AZD1222 were seropositive at baseline. Spike-specific TCR breadth and depth rose after two AZD1222 doses. CD4 TCRs linked to vaccination spanned spike, dominating at 160-218 and 743-854. The peak T cell response came first, and repertoires were sampled only after it.

The clonotype originates from an adult in good health. The sample was peripheral blood, taken on day 0 of AZD1222 vaccination. This chain connects TRBV5-1 to TRBJ2-4; 10 nucleotides agree with TRBD1. CDR3 coding DNA: TGCGCCAGCACCCCGACAGGGGGCGCGTCCAAAAACATTCAGTACTTC. The encoded protein is CASTPTGGASKNIQYF.